Listed here are 14 T cell receptor beta chains from one sample, sequenced in a study of PD-1 blockade in classical Hodgkin lymphoma. The protocol was immunoSEQ multiplex PCR, while the TCRdb copy is restricted to in-frame clones and leaves out a portion. The sample consists of more than 20,000 clones, roughly 80% of them appearing once. Time point defined: cycle 4 day 1 (C4D1), after 6 weeks of nivolumab. Each patient's relapse followed autologous stem cell transplantation, and brentuximab vedotin exposure varied. The source material was peripheral blood mononuclear cells (PBMCs), sampled before the fourth cycle of nivolumab. Every receptor here comes from a human donor with classical Hodgkin lymphoma.

This chain connects TRBV6-6 to TRBJ2-1; unclear D gene. Trimming pared 4 bases from V and 10 bases from J, leaving 11 bases between. Germline assignment: CDR1 MNHNY and CDR2 SVGAGI (reference sequence). This CDR3 comprises 12 residues. As DNA, the CDR3 is TGTGCCAGCAGTTCCCTCGCTAGGGAGCAGTTCTTC. Amino acids: CASSSLAREQFF.

DNA for the CDR3: TGCAGTGCTAGAGGAGGGATCGAGCAGTACTTC. Its protein product is CSARGGIEQYF. This sequence joins TRBV20-1 and TRBJ2-7; maybe TRBD2 (5 bases). The germline V gene encodes CDR1 DFQATT and CDR2 SNEGSKA (reference sequence). CDR3 length: 11 amino acids. V was pared by 1 base and J by 6 bases, with 7 bases between.

The chain links TRBV5-8 to TRBJ2-7, with D uncertain. Trimming pared 4 bases from V and 1 base from J, leaving 18 bases between. The CDR3 runs 16 residues. In germline, CDR1 is SGHTS, CDR2 YDEGEE. CDR3 region: CASSQERATYSYEQYF. As DNA, the CDR3 is TGTGCCAGCAGCCAAGAACGGGCGACTTATTCCTACGAGCAGTACTTC.

V usage is TRBV2 and J usage is TRBJ2-5; TRBD2 matches 9 bases. CDR3 size: 14 residues. Germline assignment: CDR1 SNHLY and CDR2 FYNNEI. Unmatched junction bases numbered 8, after V lost 7 bases and J lost 5 bases. The CDR3 DNA sequence: TGTGCCAGCAAAGAGCGGGAGGTGTGGGAGACCCAGTACTTC. Protein: CASKEREVWETQYF.

The genes are TRBV7-2 and TRBJ2-3; 9 positions agree with TRBD2. With 5 bases clipped from V and 4 bases from J, the junction kept 10 bases outside the gene matches. Germline V gene sequence: CDR1 SGHTA, CDR2 FQGNSA. CDR3 length: 16 residues. CDR3 region: CASSIRGRARSDTQYF. The CDR3 DNA follows: TGTGCCAGCAGCATCCGCGGGAGGGCCAGGTCAGATACGCAGTATTTT. The full variable domain, its missing parts supplied by reference TRBV7-2 and TRBJ2-3, is GAGVSQSPSNKVTEKGKDVELRCDPISGHTALYWYRQSLGQGLEFLIYFQGNSAPDKSGLPSDRFSAERTGGSVSTLTIQRTQQEDSAVYLCASSIRGRARSDTQYFGPGTRLTVL.

This clone is a singleton in its sample. This chain connects TRBV9 to TRBJ2-1; 8 bases agree with TRBD2. Germline V lookup: CDR1 SGDLS, CDR2 YYNGEE. V lost 2 bases, J lost 4 bases, and 5 bases stayed unmatched. This CDR3 comprises 15 residues. The CDR3 DNA reads as TGTGCCAGCAGCGTTAGCGGGGTACCTTACAATGAGCAGTTCTTC. Encoded protein: CASSVSGVPYNEQFF.

V is TRBV5-6 and J is TRBJ1-5, with D maybe TRBD1 (5 bases). Trimming removed 4 bases at V and 9 bases at J, with 8 bases between. The CDR3 spans 11 residues. The V gene's germline CDR1 is SGHDT and CDR2 YYEEEE. The CDR3 here is CASSLGPPQHF. Here the CDR3 DNA reads TGTGCCAGCAGCCTGGGGCCGCCCCAGCATTTT.

The chain recombines TRBV7-6 with TRBJ2-1; D is perhaps TRBD2 (6 bases). V gave up 7 bases and J gave up 0 bases, with 13 bases separating them. CDR1 and CDR2 (germline): SGHVS, FNYEAQ. The CDR3 is 15 amino acids. The CDR3 sequence is CASTSEAGSYNEQFF. CDR3 in DNA: TGTGCCAGCACCTCAGAAGCGGGCTCCTACAATGAGCAGTTCTTC.

V usage is TRBV9 and J usage is TRBJ2-7; D unclear. Germline V lookup: CDR1 SGDLS, CDR2 YYNGEE. V was trimmed by 5 bases and J by 4 bases, leaving 10 bases between them. The CDR3 has 12 amino acids. In DNA, the CDR3 is TGTGCCAGCAGATATAACTGGTACGAGCAGTACTTC. Protein: CASRYNWYEQYF.

This chain uses TRBV15 with TRBJ2-3, with D unresolved. The CDR3 has 15 amino acids. Germline V lookup: CDR1 LNHNV, CDR2 YYDKDF (reference sequence). Between the trimmed V and J ends, which lost 0 bases and 1 base, there was a span of 8 bases. Here the CDR3 DNA reads TGTGCCACCAGCAGAGATTCATTTCGCACAGATACGCAGTATTTT. It is translated as CATSRDSFRTDTQYF.

This clone was picked up a small number of times. V usage is TRBV6-1 and J usage is TRBJ1-4, with 9 nucleotides matching TRBD1. The CDR3 spans 14 residues. With 4 bases clipped from V and 6 bases from J, the junction kept 3 bases outside the gene matches. Germline V CDR1 and CDR2: MNHNS, SASEGT. The CDR3 protein is CASSAGTGYEKLFF. CDR3 in DNA: TGTGCCAGCAGTGCCGGGACAGGGTATGAAAAACTGTTTTTT.

This CDR3 is CASATSLATPKYF. CDR3 sequence (DNA): TGTGCCAGTGCGACTAGCTTGGCAACCCCTAAGTATTTT. The V call is TRBV6-4, the J call TRBJ2-3, with 7 bases fitting TRBD2. This CDR3 region has 13 residues. Germline V CDR1 and CDR2: MRHNA, SNTAGT. V lost 9 bases, J lost 13 bases, and 16 bases stayed unmatched.

There are a few counts of this clone. The chain links TRBV5-3 to TRBJ2-1; the match to TRBD2 covers 8 bases. TRBV5-3 is sorted into the ORF group, with uncertain function. The CDR3 is made up of 15 amino acids. The J segment lost 4 bases and the V segment lost 0 bases, leaving 3 bases of the junction unmatched. The CDR3 loop is CARSLELADYNEQFF. In DNA form, the CDR3 reads TGTGCCAGAAGCTTGGAACTAGCGGATTACAATGAGCAGTTCTTC.

Comment on this clone: Distinct nucleotide sequences in the sample also encode this CDR3. This chain links TRBV9 with TRBJ1-6; D unclear. There are 15 residues in the CDR3. Germline V gene sequence: CDR1 SGDLS, CDR2 YYNGEE. V lost 0 bases and J lost 4, with 8 bases in between. CDR3 DNA: TGTGCCAGCAGCGTAGAAGGGTCTTATAATTCACCCCTCCACTTT. It codes for CASSVEGSYNSPLHF.